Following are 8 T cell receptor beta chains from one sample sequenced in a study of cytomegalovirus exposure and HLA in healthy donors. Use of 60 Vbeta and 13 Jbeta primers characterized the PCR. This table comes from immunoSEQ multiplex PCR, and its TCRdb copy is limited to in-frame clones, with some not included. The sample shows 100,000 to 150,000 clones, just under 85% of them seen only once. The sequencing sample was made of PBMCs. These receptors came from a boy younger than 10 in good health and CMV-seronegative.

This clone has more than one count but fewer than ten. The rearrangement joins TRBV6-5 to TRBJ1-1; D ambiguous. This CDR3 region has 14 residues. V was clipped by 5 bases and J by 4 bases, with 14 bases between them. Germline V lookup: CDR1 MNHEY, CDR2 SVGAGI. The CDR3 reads CASSEGEGSTEAFF. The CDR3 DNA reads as TGTGCCAGCAGTGAAGGTGAAGGGAGCACTGAAGCTTTCTTT.

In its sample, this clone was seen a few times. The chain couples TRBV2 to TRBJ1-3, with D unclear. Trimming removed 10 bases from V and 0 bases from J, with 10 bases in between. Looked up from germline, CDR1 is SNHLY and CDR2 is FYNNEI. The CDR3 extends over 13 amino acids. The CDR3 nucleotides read TGTGCCATCGAACAGATCTCTGGAAACACCATATATTTT. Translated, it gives CAIEQISGNTIYF.

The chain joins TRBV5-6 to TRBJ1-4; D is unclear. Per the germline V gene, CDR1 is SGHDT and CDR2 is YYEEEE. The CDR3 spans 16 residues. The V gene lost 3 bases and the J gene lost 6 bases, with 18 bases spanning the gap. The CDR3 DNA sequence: TGTGCCAGCAGCTCCCCCCCCTACTCAACGGATGAAAAACTGTTTTTT. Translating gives CASSSPPYSTDEKLFF.

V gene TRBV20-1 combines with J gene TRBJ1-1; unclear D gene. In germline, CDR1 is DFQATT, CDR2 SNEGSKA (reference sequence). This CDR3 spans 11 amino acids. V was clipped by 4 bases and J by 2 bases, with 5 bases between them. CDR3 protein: CSAKRNTEAFF. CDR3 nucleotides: TGCAGTGCTAAGCGTAACACTGAAGCTTTCTTT.

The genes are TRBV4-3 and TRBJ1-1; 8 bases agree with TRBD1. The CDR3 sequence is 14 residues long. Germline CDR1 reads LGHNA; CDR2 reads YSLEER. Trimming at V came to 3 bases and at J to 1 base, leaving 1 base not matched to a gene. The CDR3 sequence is CASSHGQGNTEAFF. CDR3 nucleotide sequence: TGCGCCAGCAGCCATGGACAGGGGAACACTGAAGCTTTCTTT.

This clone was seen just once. The CDR3 protein is CASSSSSEQLLAKNIQYF. The CDR3 DNA reads TGTGCCAGCAGCTCTTCCTCAGAACAGTTATTAGCCAAAAACATTCAGTACTTC. The V call is TRBV7-9, the J call TRBJ2-4; D is uncertain. The V end was cut by 4 bases, the J end by 0 bases, with 19 bases between. CDR1 is SEHNR and CDR2 is FQNEAQ in the germline V gene (reference sequence). The CDR3 consists of 18 residues. The full variable domain, completed using reference TRBV7-9 and TRBJ2-4, is DTGVSQNPRHKITKRGQNVTFRCDPISEHNRLYWYRQTLGQGPEFLTYFQNEAQLEKSRLLSDRFSAERPKGSFSTLEIQRTEQGDSAMYLCASSSSSEQLLAKNIQYFGAGTRLSVL.

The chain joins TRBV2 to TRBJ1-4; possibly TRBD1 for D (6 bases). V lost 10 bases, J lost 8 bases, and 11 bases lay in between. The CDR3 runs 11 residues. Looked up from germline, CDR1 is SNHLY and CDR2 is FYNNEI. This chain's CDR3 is CAIEGEEKLFF. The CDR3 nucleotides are TGTGCCATAGAGGGGGAGGAAAAACTGTTTTTT.

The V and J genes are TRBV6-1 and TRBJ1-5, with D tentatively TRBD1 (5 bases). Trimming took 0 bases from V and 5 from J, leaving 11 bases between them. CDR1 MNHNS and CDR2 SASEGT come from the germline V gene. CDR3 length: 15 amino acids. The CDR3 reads CASSEAGGEYQPQHF. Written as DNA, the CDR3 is TGTGCCAGCAGTGAAGCAGGAGGGGAATATCAGCCCCAGCATTTT.